The 26 T cell receptor beta chains below all came from one sample that was sequenced in a study of blood T cell repertoires in COVID-19. Generated by immunoSEQ multiplex PCR, the TCRdb table keeps only in-frame clones and is missing some. The table lists 300,000 to 450,000 clones, approximately 89% of them singletons, with approximately 2.5% in the top ten. What was sequenced was peripheral blood. These receptors were taken from a woman in her sixties with COVID-19, enrolled during active disease.

In regard to this clone: Other nucleotide sequences in the sample specify the same CDR3. The chain carries TRBV7-8 and TRBJ1-1; D ambiguous. CDR3 size: 15 residues. Germline CDR1 is SGHVS and CDR2 is FQNEAQ. V lost 1 base and J lost 0, with 9 bases in between. CDR3 protein: CASSLEGRVNTEAFF. DNA of the CDR3: TGTGCCAGCAGCTTAGAAGGGCGGGTGAACACTGAAGCTTTCTTT.

The chain carries TRBV3-1 (or the pseudogene TRBV3-2) and TRBJ1-2, with D unclear. The CDR3 has 16 amino acids. V was pared by 0 bases and J by 0 bases, with 11 bases between. The germline V gene has CDR1 LGHDT and CDR2 YNNKEL (reference sequence). CDR3 region: CASSQDVGSANYGYTF. The CDR3 DNA follows: TGTGCCAGCAGCCAAGATGTCGGTTCGGCTAACTATGGCTACACCTTC.

V is TRBV27 and J is TRBJ1-1; no reliable D call. The germline V gene encodes CDR1 MNHEY and CDR2 SMNVEV (reference sequence). This CDR3 spans 15 amino acids. V lost 5 bases and J 8 bases, leaving 21 bases between the germline ends. The CDR3 here is CASSAGPGGASEAFF. CDR3 coding DNA: TGTGCCAGCAGTGCGGGCCCGGGTGGCGCTTCGGAAGCTTTCTTT.

V gene TRBV11-2 combines with J gene TRBJ1-1, with 7 bases identical to TRBD1. CDR1 SGHAT and CDR2 FQNNGV come from the germline V gene. There are 16 residues in the CDR3. With V trimmed by 5 bases and J by 0 bases, 9 bases remained unmatched. CDR3 in DNA: TGTGCCAGCAGCCCCGCCAGGGGGGTGGTGAACACTGAAGCTTTCTTT. It yields the protein CASSPARGVVNTEAFF. Filled out from reference TRBV11-2 and TRBJ1-1, the complete variable domain reads EAGVAQSPRYKIIEKRQSVAFWCNPISGHATLYWYQQILGQGPKLLIQFQNNGVVDDSQLPKDRFSAERLKGVDSTLKIQPAKLEDSAVYLCASSPARGVVNTEAFFGQGTRLTVV.

This clone was counted between two and nine times. The genes are TRBV7-9 and TRBJ1-2, with 7 bases that match TRBD1. Germline V gene data show CDR1 as SEHNR and CDR2 as FQNEAQ (reference sequence). V lost 5 bases to trimming and J lost 4 bases; unmatched junction nucleotides: 7. The CDR3 is 14 amino acids. The CDR3 loop reads CASSPGTAFYGYTF. DNA of the CDR3: TGTGCCAGCAGCCCCGGGACAGCCTTCTATGGCTACACCTTC.

The chain recombines TRBV6-6 with TRBJ1-1; D is possibly TRBD1 (5 bases). This CDR3 region has 14 residues. Germline V gene lookup returns CDR1 MNHNY and CDR2 SVGAGI (reference sequence). With 5 bases removed from V and 1 base from J, the gap between germline ends came to 11 bases. DNA for the CDR3: TGTGCCAGCAGTCTCGGGGGAACGAACACTGAAGCTTTCTTT. Translating it yields CASSLGGTNTEAFF.

The chain carries TRBV7-2 and TRBJ1-1, with 7 nucleotides matching TRBD1. Trimming removed 5 bases from V and 1 base from J; junction bases left unmatched: 4. Looked up from germline, CDR1 is SGHTA and CDR2 is FQGNSA. The CDR3 runs 14 residues. The DNA for the CDR3 is TGTGCCAGCAGCCCCGGACAGGCGAACACTGAAGCTTTCTTT. Amino acid sequence: CASSPGQANTEAFF.

The V gene is TRBV28, the J gene TRBJ1-3, with TRBD1 as a possible D gene (5 bases). With 3 bases removed from V and 1 base from J, the gap between germline ends came to 7 bases. The CDR3 loop spans 14 amino acids. Germline CDR1 is MDHEN and CDR2 is SYDVKM. DNA of the CDR3: TGTGCCAGCAGTTTGGGGCAGTCTGGAAACACCATATATTTT. Translation: CASSLGQSGNTIYF.

The chain combines TRBV9 with TRBJ2-7; 7 nucleotides line up with TRBD1. Germline V gene data show CDR1 as SGDLS and CDR2 as YYNGEE. CDR3 length equals 15 residues. V lost 7 bases, J lost 6 bases, and 16 bases stayed unmatched. In DNA form, the CDR3 reads TGTGCCAGCCAGAGGTCTGCCGGGACAGAGGGCGAGCAGTACTTC. It translates to CASQRSAGTEGEQYF. The full variable domain, its missing parts supplied by reference TRBV9 and TRBJ2-7, is DSGVTQTPKHLITATGQRVTLRCSPRSGDLSVYWYQQSLDQGLQFLIQYYNGEERAKGNILERFSAQQFPDLHSELNLSSLELGDSALYFCASQRSAGTEGEQYFGPGTRLTVT.

The chain employs TRBV29-1 and TRBJ1-1, with 9 bases lining up with TRBD1. The CDR3 covers 13 residues. Germline trimming cut 7 bases from V and 3 bases from J; bases unmatched to any gene: 6. Germline lookup yields CDR1 SQVTM and CDR2 ANQGSEA. The CDR3 reads CSAPGQGYTEAFF. CDR3 coding DNA: TGCAGCGCTCCGGGACAGGGTTACACTGAAGCTTTCTTT.

The chain is built from TRBV14 and TRBJ1-1; D ambiguous. Trimming shortened V by 4 bases and J by 7 bases, and 13 bases separated the two germline ends. Looked up from germline, CDR1 is SGHDN and CDR2 is FVKESK. The CDR3 totals 13 residues. CDR3 bases: TGTGCCAGCAGCCCATCGGGGTGGAGTGAAGCTTTCTTT. Translating gives CASSPSGWSEAFF.

A few counts support this clone. As DNA, the CDR3 is TGTGCCAGCAGGCACAGGGGGCAAGAAGAGACCCAGTACTTC. This gives the protein CASRHRGQEETQYF. The chain joins TRBV7-2 to TRBJ2-5; 9 positions match TRBD1. V shed 6 bases and J 3 bases; nucleotides not matched to a gene: 5. CDR1 and CDR2 from the germline V gene are SGHTA and FQGNSA. CDR3 length equals 14 residues.

The chain combines TRBV4-2 with TRBJ1-1; 10 bases map to TRBD1. The CDR3 runs 15 residues. CDR1 and CDR2 from the germline V gene are LGHNA and YNFKEQ. Unmatched junction bases numbered 5, after V lost 4 bases and J lost 3 bases. In DNA form, the CDR3 reads TGTGCCAGCAGCCTCGGGACAGGGGAAGACACTGAAGCTTTCTTT. Its protein is CASSLGTGEDTEAFF.

This clone has just one count. This chain links TRBV30 with TRBJ1-2; D might be TRBD1 (5 bases). The CDR3 is 14 amino acids. The V end lost 2 bases, the J end lost 0 bases, and 10 bases lay between the germline ends. Germline CDR1 GTSNPN, CDR2 SVGIG (reference sequence). The CDR3 spells CAWSLGGTNYGYTF. The DNA for the CDR3 is TGTGCCTGGAGTCTTGGGGGGACTAACTATGGCTACACCTTC.

The V gene is TRBV5-1, the J gene TRBJ2-7; 7 bases fit TRBD1. The CDR3 contains 15 residues. The germline V gene has CDR1 SGHRS and CDR2 YFSETQ. The trim removed 5 bases at V and 0 bases at J, leaving 8 bases unmatched. CDR3 sequence reads: CASSRGQALSYEQYF. In DNA form, the CDR3 reads TGCGCCAGCAGTCGTGGACAGGCGCTCTCCTACGAGCAGTACTTC.

This clone was observed a handful of times. The gene calls are TRBV19 and TRBJ1-1, with unresolved D. CDR3 length: 12 amino acids. Trimming took off 6 bases at V and 1 base at J, with 6 bases between the two ends. Germline V CDR1 and CDR2: LNHDA, SQIVND (reference sequence). The CDR3 sequence is CASRHKNTEAFF. The CDR3 DNA is TGTGCCAGTAGGCACAAGAACACTGAAGCTTTCTTT.

About this clone: At the DNA level, this CDR3 is encoded by other sequences in the same sample as well. The rearrangement uses TRBV28 and TRBJ1-1; D not certain. Between the trimmed V and J ends, which lost 2 bases and 0 bases, there was a span of 7 bases. The CDR3 is 14 residues long. Germline V CDR1 and CDR2: MDHEN, SYDVKM. This chain's CDR3 is CASSLGQLNTEAFF. DNA of the CDR3: TGTGCCAGCAGTTTAGGGCAGCTGAACACTGAAGCTTTCTTT.

The rearrangement uses TRBV4-2 and TRBJ1-1; D is unresolved. CDR3 size: 16 residues. With 2 bases removed from V and 5 bases from J, the gap between germline ends came to 18 bases. Per the germline V gene, CDR1 is LGHNA and CDR2 is YNFKEQ. CDR3 protein: CASSQNQNIGGTEAFF. CDR3 coding DNA: TGTGCCAGCAGCCAAAATCAAAACATCGGAGGGACTGAAGCTTTCTTT.

V usage is TRBV3-1 (or the pseudogene TRBV3-2) and J usage is TRBJ1-2; D is undetermined. The CDR3 covers 16 residues. The germline V gene has CDR1 LGHDT and CDR2 YNNKEL (reference sequence). With 1 base removed from V and 2 bases from J, the gap between germline ends came to 14 bases. In DNA form, the CDR3 reads TGTGCCAGCAGCCAAGCCCGGAGAGGGCTCAACTATGGCTACACCTTC. This gives the protein CASSQARRGLNYGYTF.

CDR3 amino acids: CASNREGTGSQPQHF. For the CDR3, the DNA is TGTGCCAGCAACAGGGAGGGGACAGGGAGTCAGCCCCAGCATTTT. V and J are TRBV2 and TRBJ1-5, with 9 bases that match TRBD1. This CDR3 is 15 amino acids long. J gave up 6 bases and V 7 bases, and 10 bases lay outside the gene matches. Germline V gene data show CDR1 as SNHLY and CDR2 as FYNNEI.

The J gene is TRBJ1-5, the V gene TRBV12-3 or TRBV12-4; the D is unclear. This CDR3 comprises 12 residues. Trimming shortened V by 7 bases and J by 5 bases, and 9 bases separated the two germline ends. CDR3 residues: CASTINDQPQHF. DNA for the CDR3: TGTGCCAGCACTATTAACGATCAGCCCCAGCATTTT.

The rearrangement links TRBV7-3 to TRBJ2-7; no clear D. Between the trimmed V and J ends, which lost 1 base and 6 bases, there was a span of 10 bases. There are 13 residues in the CDR3. CDR1 is SGHTA and CDR2 is FQGTGA in the germline V gene. CDR3 in DNA: TGTGCCAGCAGCTTAATCGGCAGAGGCGAGCAGTACTTC. It codes for CASSLIGRGEQYF.

J is TRBJ1-6 and V is TRBV6-5; 10 positions match TRBD1. V dropped 2 bases and J dropped 9; count of bases not matched to a gene: 4. The germline V gene has CDR1 MNHEY and CDR2 SVGAGI. The CDR3 length is 15 residues. The CDR3 DNA follows: TGTGCCAGCAGTTACAGGGACAGGGGTAGTTCACCCCTCCACTTT. Protein product: CASSYRDRGSSPLHF.

The rearrangement joins TRBV19 to TRBJ1-2, with 7 bases matching TRBD1. The length of the CDR3 is 14 residues. The germline V gene has CDR1 LNHDA and CDR2 SQIVND (reference sequence). The V gene end was trimmed by 4 bases and the J gene end by 0 bases; junction bases not matched to a gene: 2. The CDR3 bases are TGTGCCAGTAGTAAGGGGGCGCCTAACTATGGCTACACCTTC. This sequence encodes CASSKGAPNYGYTF.

The chain uses TRBV19 and TRBJ2-1; 10 bases agree with TRBD1. CDR3 length equals 16 residues. Germline-derived CDR1 and CDR2 are LNHDA and SQIVND (reference sequence). V shed 7 bases, J shed 0 bases, and the junction held 6 bases outside the gene matches. The chain's CDR3 is CASTPRQGASYNEQFF. The DNA for the CDR3 is TGTGCCAGTACCCCACGACAGGGGGCCTCCTACAATGAGCAGTTCTTC.

The CDR3 is CAGRGGTNYGYTF. The CDR3 DNA reads TGTGCCGGTCGTGGAGGGACTAACTATGGCTACACCTTC. V gene TRBV19 combines with J gene TRBJ1-2; D gene unclear. Germline V gene lookup returns CDR1 LNHDA and CDR2 SQIVND (reference sequence). This CDR3 spans 13 amino acids. V was shortened by 11 bases and J by 0 bases, with 13 bases between the two germline ends.